One sample yielded the 30 T cell receptor beta chains listed below, sequenced in a study of blood T cells in healthy people across ages. A sample-barcoded 5' primer and a J-beta primer mix were used in a second PCR of roughly 6 to 11 cycles. TCRdb processed the 5' RACE reads anew with MiXCR; each CDR3 protein has one entry. The sample lists around 1,000,000 distinct CDR3 sequences; around two fifths were seen once. Sequenced sample: blood. These receptors were collected from a young man in good health.

J is TRBJ1-1 and V is TRBV21-1; TRBD1 is taken as the D call from the table, unchecked against the DNA. TRBV21-1 is a listed pseudogene. This CDR3 has 15 residues. CDR3 coding DNA: TGTGCCAGCTCGGGGGACAGTCAAATGAACACTGAAGCTTTCTTT. This encodes CASSGDSQMNTEAFF.

There are a few counts of this clonotype. V usage is TRBV12-3 or TRBV12-4 and J usage is TRBJ2-3; D call uncertain. The ends were cut back, 2 bases at V and 0 bases at J, with 18 bases in the middle. This CDR3 spans 18 amino acids. The CDR3 spells CASSLRTQITRSTDTQYF. CDR3 coding DNA: TGTGCCAGCAGTTTAAGGACCCAGATTACCCGAAGCACAGATACGCAGTATTTT.

The CDR3 is CASSQLPWGTEAFF. The CDR3 bases are TGTGCCAGCAGCCAACTCCCCTGGGGCACTGAAGCTTTCTTT. The chain joins TRBV7-2 to TRBJ1-1; no definite D call. The length of the CDR3 is 14 residues. The V end lost 5 bases, the J end lost 4 bases, and 14 bases lay between the germline ends. Per the germline V gene, CDR1 is SGHTA and CDR2 is FQGNSA.

The rearrangement joins TRBV7-9 to TRBJ2-7; perhaps TRBD1 as D (6 bases). The CDR3 runs to 13 residues. The germline CDR1 and CDR2 sequences are SEHNR and FQNEAQ (reference sequence). The V end lost 5 bases, the J end lost 5 bases, and 13 bases lay between the germline ends. CDR3 DNA sequence: TGTGCCAGCAGCCCGACAGGTAATCACGAGCAGTACTTC. Protein product: CASSPTGNHEQYF.

This clonotype was counted only a few times. The V gene is TRBV20-1, the J gene TRBJ1-5, with D maybe TRBD1 (6 bases). Between the trimmed V and J ends, which lost 5 bases and 3 bases, there was a span of 14 bases. The CDR3 is 14 amino acids. Germline lookup yields CDR1 DFQATT and CDR2 SNEGSKA (reference sequence). In DNA form, the CDR3 reads TGCAGTGCTTATCCCGACAGGTCCAATCAGCCCCAGCATTTT. It is translated as CSAYPDRSNQPQHF.

This chain links TRBV4-3 with TRBJ2-2, with TRBD2 identical over 8 bases. The CDR3 is 15 residues long. Trimming removed 5 bases from V and 3 bases from J; junction bases left unmatched: 5. Germline lookup yields CDR1 LGHNA and CDR2 YSLEER. CDR3 bases: TGCGCCAGCAGCTATCAGCGGGGGTACACCGGGGAGCTGTTTTTT. Its protein product is CASSYQRGYTGELFF.

This clonotype has only a few counts. The chain couples TRBV5-1 to TRBJ1-1, with D possibly being TRBD1 (6 bases). V was pared by 4 bases and J by 7 bases, with 11 bases between. Germline V gene data show CDR1 as SGHRS and CDR2 as YFSETQ. This CDR3 region has 12 residues. The CDR3 spells CASSEDSIEAFF. In nucleotides, the CDR3 is TGCGCCAGCAGCGAGGACAGTATTGAAGCTTTCTTT.

This chain uses TRBV2 with TRBJ2-1; D not resolved. Per the germline V gene, CDR1 is SNHLY and CDR2 is FYNNEI. This CDR3 has 12 residues. V was cut by 4 bases and J by 6 bases, with 7 bases left in between. The CDR3 spells CASSAGRNEQFF. DNA of the CDR3: TGTGCCAGCAGTGCCGGACGCAATGAGCAGTTCTTC.

This chain links TRBV4-1 with TRBJ1-6; D is possibly TRBD1 (5 bases). The V and J ends lost 4 bases and 7 bases respectively, with 17 bases between them. In germline, CDR1 is MGHRA, CDR2 YSYEKL. The CDR3 covers 16 residues. The CDR3 sequence: CASSRARDLKNSPLHF. CDR3 nucleotide sequence: TGCGCCAGCAGCCGCGCCCGGGACCTCAAAAATTCACCCCTCCACTTT.

There are a few counts of this clonotype. The chain employs TRBV4-1 and TRBJ2-6; D gene unclear. The CDR3 has 15 amino acids. The V end was cut by 3 bases, the J end by 1 base, with 7 bases between. The germline V gene has CDR1 MGHRA and CDR2 YSYEKL. The CDR3, as DNA: TGCGCCAGCAGCCACAAATATTCTGGGGCCAACGTCCTGACTTTC. This gives the protein CASSHKYSGANVLTF.

The chain couples TRBV5-1 to TRBJ2-2; 7 bases line up with TRBD1. V was pared by 4 bases and J by 1 base, with 4 bases of the junction left unmatched. Germline V gives CDR1 SGHRS, CDR2 YFSETQ. This CDR3 has 15 amino acids. CDR3 bases: TGCGCCAGCAGCGAGACAGGGCTGAACACCGGGGAGCTGTTTTTT. Protein sequence: CASSETGLNTGELFF.

This clonotype occurred a few times. This chain uses TRBV20-1 with TRBJ1-5; unclear D gene. CDR3 length: 14 amino acids. V was shortened by 6 bases and J by 4 bases, with 16 bases between the two germline ends. CDR1 is DFQATT, CDR2 SNEGSKA, per germline (reference sequence). This CDR3 reads CSAQLPPVNQPQHF. The CDR3 DNA is TGCAGTGCACAATTACCCCCAGTGAATCAGCCCCAGCATTTT.

This clonotype was detected only a few times. This chain connects TRBV20-1 to TRBJ1-2, with a possible D match to TRBD1 (5 bases). The V gene lost 6 bases and the J gene lost 4 bases, with 12 bases spanning the gap. The CDR3 covers 12 residues. In germline, CDR1 is DFQATT, CDR2 SNEGSKA (reference sequence). CDR3 loop: CSAYPGGYGYTF. For the CDR3, the DNA is TGCAGTGCCTACCCGGGGGGCTATGGCTACACCTTC.

The gene calls are TRBV10-3 and TRBJ2-3, with 13 bases identical to TRBD2. Trimming took 3 bases from V and 3 from J; bases not matched to a gene: 12. Germline V lookup: CDR1 ENHRY, CDR2 SYGVKD. The CDR3 loop spans 19 amino acids. The CDR3 sequence is CAISDSGTSGDPTTDTQYF. The CDR3, as DNA: TGTGCCATCAGTGACTCCGGGACTAGCGGGGACCCCACGACAGATACGCAGTATTTT.

The chain joins TRBV9 to TRBJ1-2, with 9 bases lining up with TRBD1. Germline loops: CDR1 SGDLS, CDR2 YYNGEE. V lost 5 bases to trimming and J lost 6 bases; unmatched junction nucleotides: 11. This CDR3 is 15 amino acids long. The DNA for the CDR3 is TGTGCCAGCAGTCCGGGGGACAGGGCTAGCCATGGCTACACCTTC. Protein sequence: CASSPGDRASHGYTF.

This clonotype occurred many times. This sequence joins TRBV5-1 and TRBJ2-1; TRBD1 agrees at 7 bases. With 5 bases clipped from V and 5 bases from J, the junction kept 7 bases outside the gene matches. This CDR3 spans 14 amino acids. CDR1 is SGHRS and CDR2 is YFSETQ in the germline V gene. The CDR3 bases are TGCGCCAGCAGTCTGTTCACAGGGGACAATGAGCAGTTCTTC. It is translated as CASSLFTGDNEQFF.

The rearrangement links TRBV5-1 to TRBJ1-2, with D perhaps matching TRBD1 (5 bases). The CDR3 contains 14 residues. Germline V gene data show CDR1 as SGHRS and CDR2 as YFSETQ. The V end was cut by 3 bases, the J end by 6 bases, with 15 bases between. The CDR3 DNA reads as TGCGCCAGCAGCTCCCAGGGCGGGCAGGATGGCTACACCTTC. The encoded protein is CASSSQGGQDGYTF. Full variable domain (rest looked up from reference TRBV5-1 and TRBJ1-2): KAGVTQTPRYLIKTRGQQVTLSCSPISGHRSVSWYQQTPGQGLQFLFEYFSETQRNKGNFPGRFSGRQFSNSRSEMNVSTLELGDSALYLCASSSQGGQDGYTFGSGTRLTVV.

The chain has TRBV29-1 and TRBJ1-2; unclear D gene. Per the germline V gene, CDR1 is SQVTM and CDR2 is ANQGSEA. The length of the CDR3 is 12 residues. V was trimmed by 7 bases and J by 3 bases, leaving 12 bases between them. The CDR3 nucleotides read TGCAGCGGGGGTAAGGGATACTATGGCTACACCTTC. Its protein is CSGGKGYYGYTF.

The chain carries TRBV29-1 and TRBJ2-7; D tentatively fits TRBD1 or TRBD2 (5 bases each). CDR1 is SQVTM and CDR2 is ANQGSEA in the germline V gene. V was pared by 0 bases and J by 3 bases, with 24 bases between. The CDR3 runs 18 residues. This CDR3 is CSVEDSGHHNSGLYEQYF. The CDR3 region has the DNA TGCAGCGTTGAAGATAGTGGACACCATAATTCGGGGCTCTACGAGCAGTACTTC.

This chain connects TRBV20-1 to TRBJ1-5; TRBD1 might be the D (5 bases). Trimming cost V 4 bases and J 0 bases, with 13 bases left between them. Germline CDR1 reads DFQATT; CDR2 reads SNEGSKA (reference sequence). The CDR3 has 15 amino acids. CDR3 nucleotide sequence: TGCAGTGCTAAACGGGGACCCATTAGCAATCAGCCCCAGCATTTT. Its translation is CSAKRGPISNQPQHF.

This chain links TRBV3-1 with TRBJ1-2, with D unresolved. Trimming pared 3 bases from V and 10 bases from J, leaving 21 bases between. The CDR3 spans 15 residues. The V gene's germline CDR1 is LGHDT and CDR2 YNNKEL (reference sequence). The DNA of the CDR3 is TGTGCCAGCAGCCATGGCTCGGCGACCCAGGAGGACTACACCTTC. Protein sequence: CASSHGSATQEDYTF.

The sample holds many counts of this clonotype. This chain connects TRBV10-3 to TRBJ1-2; no reliable D call. The germline V gene has CDR1 ENHRY and CDR2 SYGVKD. This CDR3 has 13 amino acids. Trimming left V 6 bases short and J 5 bases short, with 13 bases between. The CDR3 sequence: CAISPNSPYGYTF. CDR3 bases: TGTGCCATCAGCCCTAACAGCCCTTATGGCTACACCTTC.

The genes are TRBV6-2 or TRBV6-3 and TRBJ2-5; 10 bases line up with TRBD2. Trimming removed 6 bases from V and 3 bases from J; junction bases left unmatched: 10. The CDR3 is made up of 16 amino acids. CDR1 MNHEY and CDR2 SVGEGT come from the germline V gene. The CDR3 DNA follows: TGTGCCAGCAGGACTCTTAGCGGGGGGCTCGAAGAGACCCAGTACTTC. Its protein is CASRTLSGGLEETQYF.

This sequence joins TRBV9 and TRBJ2-2; D uncertain. The germline V and J ends were trimmed by 0 bases and 5 bases, with 8 bases remaining between them. CDR1 SGDLS and CDR2 YYNGEE come from the germline V gene. The CDR3 length is 14 residues. CDR3: CASSVGPSTGELFF. As DNA, the CDR3 is TGTGCCAGCAGCGTAGGCCCCAGTACCGGGGAGCTGTTTTTT.

V gene TRBV5-4 combines with J gene TRBJ1-5; D remains ambiguous. Germline CDR1 and CDR2: SGHNT and YYREEE (reference sequence). Between the trimmed V and J ends, which lost 4 bases and 6 bases, there was a span of 11 bases. CDR3 length: 13 amino acids. The CDR3 here is CASSAFGSQPQHF. CDR3 bases: TGTGCCAGCAGCGCGTTCGGAAGTCAGCCCCAGCATTTT.

The chain recombines TRBV2 with TRBJ1-4; no firm D call. The CDR3 runs to 15 residues. Trimming left V 2 bases short and J 0 bases short, with 7 bases between. Per the germline V gene, CDR1 is SNHLY and CDR2 is FYNNEI. The CDR3 loop reads CASSELSATNEKLFF. As DNA, the CDR3 is TGTGCCAGCAGTGAATTGTCAGCAACTAATGAAAAACTGTTTTTT.

This clonotype was found a few times. The chain uses TRBV9 and TRBJ2-5, with D perhaps matching TRBD2 (5 bases). Germline V lookup: CDR1 SGDLS, CDR2 YYNGEE. Trimming cost V 1 base and J 11 bases, with 18 bases left between them. The CDR3 covers 14 residues. The CDR3 region is CASSVSGSLNEQYF. In DNA, the CDR3 is TGTGCCAGCAGCGTATCGGGAAGCCTTAATGAGCAGTACTTC.

This clonotype was picked up a small number of times. This chain links TRBV20-1 with TRBJ1-1, with 7 nucleotides matching TRBD1. Germline V gene data show CDR1 as DFQATT and CDR2 as SNEGSKA (reference sequence). The CDR3 is made up of 11 amino acids. V trimming: 6 bases; J trimming: 9 bases; junction bases outside the gene matches: 7. CDR3 region: CSAPDRRQAFF. Here the CDR3 DNA reads TGCAGTGCCCCGGACAGGCGCCAAGCTTTCTTT.

The chain combines TRBV11-3 with TRBJ1-2; 10 nucleotides match TRBD1. Trimming at V came to 4 bases and at J to 2 bases, leaving 4 bases not matched to a gene. CDR1 is SGHNT, CDR2 YENEEA, per germline. The CDR3 totals 15 residues. The CDR3 region has the DNA TGTGCCAGCAGCTCCGGACAGGGGGACAACTATGGCTACACCTTC. Its protein product is CASSSGQGDNYGYTF.

The V gene is TRBV5-5, the J gene TRBJ2-2; D not certain. Germline V gene sequence: CDR1 SGHKS, CDR2 YYEKEE (reference sequence). Trimming left V 7 bases short and J 3 bases short, with 7 bases between. The CDR3 has 12 residues. The CDR3 sequence: CASGSYTGELFF. In DNA form, the CDR3 reads TGTGCCAGCGGTTCCTACACCGGGGAGCTGTTTTTT. The variable domain in full, with the rest retrieved from reference TRBV5-5 and TRBJ2-2, is DAGVTQSPTHLIKTRGQQVTLRCSPISGHKSVSWYQQVLGQGPQFIFQYYEKEERGRGNFPDRFSARQFPNYSSELNVNALLLGDSALYLCASGSYTGELFFGEGSRLTVL.